This passage covers 18 T cell receptor beta chains from one sample sequenced in a study of blood T cell repertoires in COVID-19. Only in-frame clones appear in the TCRdb table, and some are missing; sequencing was by immunoSEQ multiplex PCR. The sample has about 140,000 clones; approximately 80% are singletons. Sequenced material: PBMCs or T cells enriched from blood (not recorded which). The receptors stem from a woman under 30 who had been exposed to COVID-19.

The J gene is TRBJ2-3, the V gene TRBV27, with 9 bases fitting TRBD1. CDR1 and CDR2 from the germline V gene are MNHEY and SMNVEV (reference sequence). CDR3 size: 15 residues. V shed 7 bases, J shed 3 bases, and the junction held 8 bases outside the gene matches. The CDR3 spells CASTYGTGRTDTQYF. DNA for the CDR3: TGTGCCAGCACCTACGGGACAGGGCGAACAGATACGCAGTATTTT.

V is TRBV6-5 and J is TRBJ2-7; 10 bases match TRBD2. This CDR3 is 15 amino acids long. Germline CDR1 MNHEY, CDR2 SVGAGI. Losses at the gene ends were 6 bases for V and 4 bases for J; bases not matched to a gene: 9. The CDR3 DNA sequence: TGTGCCAGCAGGAGAGGGACTAGCGAAGGGTACGAGCAGTACTTC. Encoded protein: CASRRGTSEGYEQYF.

As for this clone: At the DNA level, this CDR3 is encoded by other sequences in the same sample as well. The chain carries TRBV5-1 and TRBJ2-1; 8 bases agree with TRBD1. The CDR3 is 14 amino acids. The germline gives CDR1 SGHRS, CDR2 YFSETQ. Losses at the gene ends were 4 bases for V and 5 bases for J; bases not matched to a gene: 5. The CDR3 region has the DNA TGCGCCAGCAGCCTCGGACAGGGCAACAATGAGCAGTTCTTC. The encoded protein is CASSLGQGNNEQFF.

The CDR3 region has the DNA TGTGCCAGCAGGAGACAGGGGGGGTACCAAGAGACCCAGTACTTC. Translation: CASRRQGGYQETQYF. J is TRBJ2-5 and V is TRBV2, with 9 bases matching TRBD1. Germline CDR1 is SNHLY and CDR2 is FYNNEI. V was clipped by 6 bases and J by 0 bases; unmatched bases: 5. The CDR3 runs 15 residues.

This clone was recorded a few times. The genes are TRBV10-3 and TRBJ1-1; a possible D gene is TRBD1 (6 bases). The germline gives CDR1 ENHRY, CDR2 SYGVKD. Trimming removed 10 bases from V and 1 base from J, with 13 bases in between. The CDR3 is 13 residues long. CDR3 sequence (DNA): TGTGCCACCGGTGGGGGGGCGAACACTGAAGCTTTCTTT. Encoded protein: CATGGGANTEAFF.

The rearrangement joins TRBV3-1 (or the pseudogene TRBV3-2) to TRBJ2-7; 9 nucleotides line up with TRBD2. V dropped 3 bases and J dropped 3; count of bases not matched to a gene: 9. CDR1 is LGHDT and CDR2 is YNNKEL in the germline V gene (reference sequence). CDR3 size: 16 residues. The CDR3 nucleotides are TGTGCCAGCAGCCATGACGGGCTAGCGGGAAACTACGAGCAGTACTTC. Protein: CASSHDGLAGNYEQYF.

The chain carries TRBV12-3 or TRBV12-4 and TRBJ1-2; TRBD1 agrees at 8 bases. There are 12 residues in the CDR3. Trimming at V came to 6 bases and at J to 7 bases, leaving 4 bases not matched to a gene. The chain's CDR3 is CASRRTGFGYTF. The CDR3 region has the DNA TGTGCCAGCAGGCGGACAGGGTTTGGCTACACCTTC.

The gene calls are TRBV7-9 and TRBJ1-1; 7 bases line up with TRBD1. Germline V lookup: CDR1 SEHNR, CDR2 FQNEAQ (reference sequence). The CDR3 totals 14 residues. V lost 5 bases and J lost 0; bases outside the gene matches: 3. The CDR3 sequence: CASSATGMNTEAFF. The CDR3 DNA sequence: TGTGCCAGCAGCGCGACAGGGATGAACACTGAAGCTTTCTTT.

The genes are TRBV5-4 and TRBJ2-1; TRBD2 is a possible D gene (6 bases). V lost 7 bases and J 4 bases, leaving 18 bases between the germline ends. The CDR3 loop spans 15 amino acids. The germline gives CDR1 SGHNT, CDR2 YYREEE (reference sequence). The CDR3 DNA sequence: TGTGCCAGCGTACCGTTGGGACTCGGGTACAATGAGCAGTTCTTC. Translating gives CASVPLGLGYNEQFF.

The chain combines TRBV29-1 with TRBJ2-1; possibly TRBD2 for D (6 bases). CDR1 and CDR2 from the germline V gene are SQVTM and ANQGSEA. The CDR3 sequence is 14 residues long. The ends were cut back, 7 bases at V and 5 bases at J, with 18 bases in the middle. For the CDR3, the DNA is TGCAGCGGGGGTACGGGACTTCAGAACAATGAGCAGTTCTTC. Its protein is CSGGTGLQNNEQFF.

The rearrangement joins TRBV27 to TRBJ1-1; possible D gene TRBD1, 6 bases. In germline, CDR1 is MNHEY, CDR2 SMNVEV (reference sequence). The length of the CDR3 is 14 residues. V lost 3 bases and J lost 5, with 13 bases in between. The CDR3 region has the DNA TGTGCCAGCAGTTTGGGGGGGCTGAGTACTGAAGCTTTCTTT. This codes for CASSLGGLSTEAFF.

Details on this clone: Other nucleotide sequences from this sample produce the same CDR3. V gene TRBV11-2 combines with J gene TRBJ2-5, with 9 positions matching TRBD1. The germline gives CDR1 SGHAT, CDR2 FQNNGV. V gave up 4 bases and J gave up 4 bases; unmatched junction bases: 1. The CDR3 runs to 13 residues. In DNA form, the CDR3 reads TGTGCCAGCAGCTCGGACAGGGGAGAGACCCAGTACTTC. This codes for CASSSDRGETQYF. The whole variable domain, remainder taken from reference TRBV11-2 and TRBJ2-5, is EAGVAQSPRYKIIEKRQSVAFWCNPISGHATLYWYQQILGQGPKLLIQFQNNGVVDDSQLPKDRFSAERLKGVDSTLKIQPAKLEDSAVYLCASSSDRGETQYFGPGTRLLVL.

The J gene is TRBJ1-2, the V gene TRBV10-3, with 8 bases matching TRBD1. This CDR3 is built from 15 residues. CDR1 and CDR2 (germline): ENHRY, SYGVKD. J gave up 4 bases and V 1 base, and 5 bases lay outside the gene matches. CDR3 sequence (DNA): TGTGCCATCAGTGAGTTTGCAGGGGGCGTCTATGGCTACACCTTC. It encodes CAISEFAGGVYGYTF.

This clone was detected only once. The genes are TRBV11-2 and TRBJ1-5; weak D call: TRBD1 (6 bases). CDR1 is SGHAT, CDR2 FQNNGV, per germline. V was shortened by 6 bases and J by 0 bases, with 18 bases between the two germline ends. The CDR3 contains 17 residues. CDR3 protein: CASRRQEILYSNQPQHF. CDR3 DNA: TGTGCCAGCAGGCGACAGGAGATCCTTTATAGCAATCAGCCCCAGCATTTT.

This rearrangement joins TRBV30 to TRBJ2-2; D might be TRBD1 (5 bases). Between the trimmed V and J ends, which lost 0 bases and 3 bases, there was a span of 11 bases. The CDR3 sequence is 15 residues long. Germline V gene data show CDR1 as GTSNPN and CDR2 as SVGIG (reference sequence). The CDR3 protein is CAWSVGARDTGELFF. For the CDR3, the DNA is TGTGCCTGGAGTGTAGGGGCTCGCGACACCGGGGAGCTGTTTTTT.

Turning to this clone: Relative to the germline gene, one junction end is altered; a read error may explain this. The chain recombines TRBV6-5 with TRBJ2-7, with 8 bases identical to TRBD2. The CDR3 sequence is 16 residues long. Germline CDR1 and CDR2: MNHEY and SVGAGI. DNA of the CDR3: TGTGCCAGCATTTACCCTCACGGTAGCGGGGTCTGCGAGCAGTACTTC. Translation gives CASIYPHGSGVCEQYF.

The gene calls are TRBV27 and TRBJ2-1; 10 positions match TRBD2. J lost 7 bases, V lost 2 bases, and 5 bases had no gene match. The CDR3 is 15 amino acids. The germline V gene encodes CDR1 MNHEY and CDR2 SMNVEV (reference sequence). The CDR3: CASSLPSGSRNEQFF. For the CDR3, the DNA is TGTGCCAGCAGTTTACCTAGCGGGAGCAGGAATGAGCAGTTCTTC.

The chain carries TRBV7-9 and TRBJ2-7, with 10 nucleotides matching TRBD2. CDR1 and CDR2 (germline): SEHNR, FQNEAQ (reference sequence). Trimming removed 4 bases from V and 3 bases from J; junction bases left unmatched: 3. The CDR3 is 14 residues long. CDR3 protein: CASSWKREGYEQYF. In nucleotides, the CDR3 is TGTGCCAGCAGCTGGAAGCGGGAGGGCTACGAGCAGTACTTC.